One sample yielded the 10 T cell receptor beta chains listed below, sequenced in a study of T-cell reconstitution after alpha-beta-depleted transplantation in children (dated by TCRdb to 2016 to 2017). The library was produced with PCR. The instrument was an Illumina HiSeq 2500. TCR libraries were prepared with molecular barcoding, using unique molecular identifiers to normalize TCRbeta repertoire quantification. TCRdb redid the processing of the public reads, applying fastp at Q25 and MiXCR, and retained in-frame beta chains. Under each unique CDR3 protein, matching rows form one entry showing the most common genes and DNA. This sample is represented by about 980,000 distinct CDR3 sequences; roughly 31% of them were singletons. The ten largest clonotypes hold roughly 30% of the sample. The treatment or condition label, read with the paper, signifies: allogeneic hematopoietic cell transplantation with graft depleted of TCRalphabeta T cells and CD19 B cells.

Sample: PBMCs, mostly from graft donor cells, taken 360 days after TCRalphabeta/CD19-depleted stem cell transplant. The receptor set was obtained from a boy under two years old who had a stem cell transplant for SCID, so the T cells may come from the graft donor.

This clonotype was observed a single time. The CDR3 is CASSHDLVGDGGYTF. The CDR3 nucleotides are TGCGCCAGCAGCCACGACTTGGTTGGGGACGGTGGCTACACCTTC. The chain joins TRBV4-3 to TRBJ1-2; maybe TRBD1 (5 bases). Germline-derived CDR1 and CDR2 are LGHNA and YSLEER. This CDR3 comprises 15 residues. Deletions cut 3 bases from V and 7 bases from J, with 18 bases between.

The CDR3 is CASSYSSRRTYEQYF. DNA of the CDR3: TGTGCCAGCAGTTACTCGAGTAGGAGAACCTACGAGCAGTACTTC. The rearrangement uses TRBV6-5 and TRBJ2-7; D call uncertain. V was pared by 0 bases and J by 2 bases, with 11 bases between. CDR3 size: 15 residues. Per the germline V gene, CDR1 is MNHEY and CDR2 is SVGAGI.

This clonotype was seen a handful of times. The CDR3 DNA follows: TGTGCCAGCAGTTTGGTCAGGGCGAGGGATACGCAGTATTTT. Amino acid sequence: CASSLVRARDTQYF. The rearrangement links TRBV12-3 or TRBV12-4 to TRBJ2-3; D perhaps matches TRBD1 (5 bases). Deletions cut 3 bases from V and 6 bases from J, with 13 bases between. There are 14 residues in the CDR3.

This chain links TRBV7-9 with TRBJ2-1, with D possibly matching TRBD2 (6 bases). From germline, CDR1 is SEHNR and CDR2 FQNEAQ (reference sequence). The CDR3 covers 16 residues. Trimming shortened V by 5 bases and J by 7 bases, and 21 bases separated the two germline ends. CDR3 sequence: CASSLRYGSSLNEQFF. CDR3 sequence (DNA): TGTGCCAGCAGCCTACGCTACGGGAGCTCCCTGAATGAGCAGTTCTTC. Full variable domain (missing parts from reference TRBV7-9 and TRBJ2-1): DTGVSQNPRHKITKRGQNVTFRCDPISEHNRLYWYRQTLGQGPEFLTYFQNEAQLEKSRLLSDRFSAERPKGSFSTLEIQRTEQGDSAMYLCASSLRYGSSLNEQFFGPGTRLTVL.

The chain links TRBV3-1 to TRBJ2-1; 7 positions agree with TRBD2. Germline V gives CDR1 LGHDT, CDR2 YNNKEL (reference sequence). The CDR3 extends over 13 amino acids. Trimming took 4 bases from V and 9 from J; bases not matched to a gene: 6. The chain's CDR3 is CASSRERGSEQFF. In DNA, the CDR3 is TGTGCCAGCAGCCGGGAGCGGGGATCTGAGCAGTTCTTC.

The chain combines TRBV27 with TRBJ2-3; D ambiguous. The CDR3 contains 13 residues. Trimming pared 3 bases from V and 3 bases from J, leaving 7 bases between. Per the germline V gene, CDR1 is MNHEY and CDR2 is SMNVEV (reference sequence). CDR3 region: CASSFIGTDTQYF. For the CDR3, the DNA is TGTGCCAGCAGTTTTATAGGGACAGATACGCAGTATTTT.

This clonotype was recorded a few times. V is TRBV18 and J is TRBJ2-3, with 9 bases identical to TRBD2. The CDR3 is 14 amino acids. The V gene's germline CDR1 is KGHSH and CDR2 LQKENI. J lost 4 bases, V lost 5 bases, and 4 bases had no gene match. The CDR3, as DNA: TGTGCCAGCTCAATTGGACTAGCGCCAGATACGCAGTATTTT. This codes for CASSIGLAPDTQYF.

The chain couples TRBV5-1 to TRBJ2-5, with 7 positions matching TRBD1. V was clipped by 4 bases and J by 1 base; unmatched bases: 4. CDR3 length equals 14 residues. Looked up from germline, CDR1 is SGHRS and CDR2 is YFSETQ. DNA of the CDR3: TGCGCCAGCAGCCCGACAGGGTTCCAAGAGACCCAGTACTTC. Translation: CASSPTGFQETQYF. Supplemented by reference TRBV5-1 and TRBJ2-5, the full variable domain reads KAGVTQTPRYLIKTRGQQVTLSCSPISGHRSVSWYQQTPGQGLQFLFEYFSETQRNKGNFPGRFSGRQFSNSRSEMNVSTLELGDSALYLCASSPTGFQETQYFGPGTRLLVL.

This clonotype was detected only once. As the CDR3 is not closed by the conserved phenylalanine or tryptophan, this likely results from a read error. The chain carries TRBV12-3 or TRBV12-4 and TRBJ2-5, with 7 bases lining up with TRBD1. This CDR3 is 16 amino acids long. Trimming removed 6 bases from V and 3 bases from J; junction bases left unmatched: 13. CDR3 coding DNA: TGTGCCAGCAGCAGAGGGGGCATTTTGTACAAAGAGACCCAGTACTAC. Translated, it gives CASSRGGILYKETQYY.

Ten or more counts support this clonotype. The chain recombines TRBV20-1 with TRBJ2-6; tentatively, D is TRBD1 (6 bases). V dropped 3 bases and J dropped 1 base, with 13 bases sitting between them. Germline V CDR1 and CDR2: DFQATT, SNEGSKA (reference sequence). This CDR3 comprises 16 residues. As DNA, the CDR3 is TGCAGTGCTAGGACAGGAGGAGTTTCTGGGGCCAACGTCCTGACTTTC. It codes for CSARTGGVSGANVLTF.